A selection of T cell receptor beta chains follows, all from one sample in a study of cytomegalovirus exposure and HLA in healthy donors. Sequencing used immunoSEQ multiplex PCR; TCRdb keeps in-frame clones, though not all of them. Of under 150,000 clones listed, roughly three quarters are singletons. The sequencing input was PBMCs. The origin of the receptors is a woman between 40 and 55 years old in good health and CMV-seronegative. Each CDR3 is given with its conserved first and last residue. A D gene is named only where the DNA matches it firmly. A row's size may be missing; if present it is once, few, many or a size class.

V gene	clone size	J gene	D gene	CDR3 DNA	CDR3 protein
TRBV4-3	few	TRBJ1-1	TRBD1	TGCGCCAGCAGCCAAGATCCTGGGGGGACAGGGGTAAACACTGAAGCTTTCTTT	CASSQDPGGTGVNTEAFF
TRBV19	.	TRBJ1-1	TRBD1	TGTGCCAGTAGGGGACAGTATCTGAACACTGAAGCTTTCTTT	CASRGQYLNTEAFF
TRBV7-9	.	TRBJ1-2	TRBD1	TGTGCCAGCAGCACATTCAGGACAGGGCATCCTAACTATGGCTACACCTTC	CASSTFRTGHPNYGYTF
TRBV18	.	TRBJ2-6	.	TGTGCCAGCTCACCACAAAGGGGCCCCTTTGGGGCCAACGTCCTGACTTTC	CASSPQRGPFGANVLTF
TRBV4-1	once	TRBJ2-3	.	TGCGCCAGCAGCCAAGCCGGGGGGCGCACAGATACGCAGTATTTT	CASSQAGGRTDTQYF
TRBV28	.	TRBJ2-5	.	TGTGCCAGCGGTACGCCAGGTGCGGGGGAGACCCAGTACTTC	CASGTPGAGETQYF
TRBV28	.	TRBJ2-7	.	TGTGCCAGCAGTTTACCAGGTATATGGTCCTACGAGCAGTACTTC	CASSLPGIWSYEQYF
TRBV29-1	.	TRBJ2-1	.	TGCAGCGTAACCGGGGGGCCCTACTCCTACAATGAGCAGTTCTTC	CSVTGGPYSYNEQFF
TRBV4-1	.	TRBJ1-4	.	TGCGCCAGCAGTAAGGGCAGGGGACGGGAAAAACTGTTTTTT	CASSKGRGREKLFF
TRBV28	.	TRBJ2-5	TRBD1	TGTGCCAGCAGCCAGGGACAGGGGGGTGGGACCCAGTACTTC	CASSQGQGGGTQYF
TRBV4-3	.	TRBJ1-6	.	TGCGCCAGCAGCCAAGATCCCTACTCACCCCTCCACTTT	CASSQDPYSPLHF
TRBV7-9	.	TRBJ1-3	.	TGTGCCAGCAGCCCCGTTTGGGAGGCTGGAAACACCATATATTTT	CASSPVWEAGNTIYF
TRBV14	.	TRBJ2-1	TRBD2	TGTGCCAGCAGCCGTGGACTAGCGGGGGGATTCGGCAATGAGCAGTTCTTC	CASSRGLAGGFGNEQFF
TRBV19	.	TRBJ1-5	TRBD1	TGTGCCAGTAACGAGGACAGGCTCTTTTATAGCAATCAGCCCCAGCATTTT	CASNEDRLFYSNQPQHF
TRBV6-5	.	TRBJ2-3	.	TGTGCCAGCAGTTACGGGCAGGCACGCACAGATACGCAGTATTTT	CASSYGQARTDTQYF
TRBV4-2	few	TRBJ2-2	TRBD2	TGTGCCAGCAGCCGACAACTAGCGGGGGGGTCGTTGCCGGGCACCGGGGAGCTGTTTTTT	CASSRQLAGGSLPGTGELFF
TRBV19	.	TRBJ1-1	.	TGTGCCAGTAGACAGGCTATGAACACTGAAGCTTTCTTT	CASRQAMNTEAFF
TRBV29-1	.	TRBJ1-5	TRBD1	TGCAGCGTCGGGACAGGGGTTAGCAATCAGCCCCAGCATTTT	CSVGTGVSNQPQHF
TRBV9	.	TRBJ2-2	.	TGTGCCAGCAGCGTAGTTCCGGGGACAAGGAACACCGGGGAGCTGTTTTTT	CASSVVPGTRNTGELFF
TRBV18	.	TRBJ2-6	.	TGTGCCAGCTCACCATGGGACTCCTCTGGGGCCAACGTCCTGACTTTC	CASSPWDSSGANVLTF
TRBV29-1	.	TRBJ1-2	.	TGCAGCGGGGGTGGGGGCGCGGTAGGCTACACCTTC	CSGGGGAVGYTF
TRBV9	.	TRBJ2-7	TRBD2	TGTGCCAGCAGCGTAGGGGGGGGGTTCTCCTACGAGCAGTACTTC	CASSVGGGFSYEQYF
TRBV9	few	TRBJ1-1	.	TGTGCCAGCAGCGTAGGACAGGTTGGCACTGAAGCTTTCTTT	CASSVGQVGTEAFF
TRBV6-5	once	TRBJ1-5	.	TGTGCCAGCAGTAACTACCCCGGTCAGCCCCAGCATTTT	CASSNYPGQPQHF
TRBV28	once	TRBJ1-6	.	TGTGCCAGCACGGGGGGGCTTAGGCCACCCCTCCACTTT	CASTGGLRPPLHF
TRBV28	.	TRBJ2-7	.	TGTGCCAGCAGTTTACCATCCTACGAGCAGTACTTC	CASSLPSYEQYF
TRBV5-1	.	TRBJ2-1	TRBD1	TGCGCCAGCAGCTCCTGGGGACAGGGTCCCCAGAGCTCCTACAATGAGCAGTTCTTC	CASSSWGQGPQSSYNEQFF
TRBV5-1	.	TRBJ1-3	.	TGCGCCAGCAGCTTGGGGCCAGCGGCCTCTGGAAACACCATATATTTT	CASSLGPAASGNTIYF
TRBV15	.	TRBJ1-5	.	TGTGCCACCAGCAGAGATCAAACAGTTTTCAATCAGCCCCAGCATTTT	CATSRDQTVFNQPQHF
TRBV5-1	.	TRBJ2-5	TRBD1	TGCGCCAGCAGCACCCCGGACAGGGCGTACCAAGAGACCCAGTACTTC	CASSTPDRAYQETQYF
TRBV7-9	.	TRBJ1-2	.	TGTGCCAGCAGCTTAGTCGATCGGGATGGCTACACCTTC	CASSLVDRDGYTF
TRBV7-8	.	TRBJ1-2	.	TGTGCCAGCAGCCCCAAAACGGGTCCCGTCGTCAACTATGGCTACACCTTC	CASSPKTGPVVNYGYTF
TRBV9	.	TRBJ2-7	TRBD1	TGTGCCAGCAGCGTAGAGGACAGGGGGGTCCACGAGCAGTACTTC	CASSVEDRGVHEQYF
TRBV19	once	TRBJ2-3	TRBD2	TGTGCCAGTAGTCCCGGGGGGGCCGGAGGTACGCAGTATTTT	CASSPGGAGGTQYF
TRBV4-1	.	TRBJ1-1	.	TGCGCCAGCAGCCAGGCCCTCTTAAGGAACACTGAAGCTTTCTTT	CASSQALLRNTEAFF
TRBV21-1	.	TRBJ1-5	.	TGTGCCAGCAGCAAAATTGTCTTTGCGGGACAGGCTATCCTTAGCAATCAGCCCCAGCATTTT	CASSKIVFAGQAILSNQPQHF
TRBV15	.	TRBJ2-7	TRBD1	TGTGCCACCAGCAGATCGACAGGGGGCACCTTTAATGGATACGAGCAGTACTTC	CATSRSTGGTFNGYEQYF
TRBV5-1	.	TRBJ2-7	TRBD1	TGCGCCAGCAGCTTCTCTTTAACAGGGGGTCCCTACGAGCAGTACTTC	CASSFSLTGGPYEQYF
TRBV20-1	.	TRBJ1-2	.	TGCAGTGCTGACAGACACTATGGCTACACCTTC	CSADRHYGYTF
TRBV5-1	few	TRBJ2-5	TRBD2	TGCGCCAGCAGCCCCTTGGTTAGCGGGGGAGTTAGGGAGACCCAGTACTTC	CASSPLVSGGVRETQYF
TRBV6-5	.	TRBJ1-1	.	TGTGCCAGCAGTTACTCTGGGGGGGCTGTTGAAGCTTTCTTT	CASSYSGGAVEAFF
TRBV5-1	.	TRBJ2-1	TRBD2	TGCGCCAGCAGCCTTTACGGGACTAGCGGGGCCAATGAGCAGTTCTTC	CASSLYGTSGANEQFF
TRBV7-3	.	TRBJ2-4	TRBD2	TGTGCCAGCAGCAAAGGGTCTAGCGGAGAAAACATTCAGTACTTC	CASSKGSSGENIQYF
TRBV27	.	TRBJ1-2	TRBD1	TGTGCCAGCAGTGACAGGGTGGATGGCTACACCTTC	CASSDRVDGYTF
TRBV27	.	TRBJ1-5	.	TGTGCCAGCAGTTCAACCCCTGGGAGTTATCAGCCCCAGCATTTT	CASSSTPGSYQPQHF
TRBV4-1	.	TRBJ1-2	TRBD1	TGCGCCAGCAGCCAACCCAGGGCAGGACAGGGACCCGAATTGAACTATGGCTACACCTTC	CASSQPRAGQGPELNYGYTF
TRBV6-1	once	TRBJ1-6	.	TGTGCCAGCAGAGTAGATAATTCACCCCTCCACTTT	CASRVDNSPLHF
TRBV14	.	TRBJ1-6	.	TGTGCCAGCAGCCAACTTGACAGAAATAATTCACCCCTCCACTTT	CASSQLDRNNSPLHF
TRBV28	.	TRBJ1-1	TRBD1	TGTGCCAGCAGGAAACCGGGACAGGGTTTTTGGAACACTGAAGCTTTCTTT	CASRKPGQGFWNTEAFF
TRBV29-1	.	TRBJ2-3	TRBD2	TGCAGCGTTGATAGACTAGCAAGCACAGATACGCAGTATTTT	CSVDRLASTDTQYF
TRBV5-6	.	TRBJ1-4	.	TGTGCCAGCAGCTTGTGGGGGCCAGGGATCCATGAAAAACTGTTTTTT	CASSLWGPGIHEKLFF
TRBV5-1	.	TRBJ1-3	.	TGCGCCAGCAAAGAGTCGGTCGGCTCTGGAAACACCATATATTTT	CASKESVGSGNTIYF
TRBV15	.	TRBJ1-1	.	TGTGCCACCAGCTCCCCAGGGAAAGCTGAAGCTTTCTTT	CATSSPGKAEAFF
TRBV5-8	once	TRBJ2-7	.	TGTGCCAGCAGCCGTAACAGGGTAGTCCTGTCGTACGAGCAGTACTTC	CASSRNRVVLSYEQYF
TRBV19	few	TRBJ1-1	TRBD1	TGTGCCAGTAGTCCAAGAGAGGGGGCACCTTTCAACACTGAAGCTTTCTTT	CASSPREGAPFNTEAFF
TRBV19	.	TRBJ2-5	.	TGTGCCAGTAGGCGGCAGGGCCAAGAGACCCAGTACTTC	CASRRQGQETQYF
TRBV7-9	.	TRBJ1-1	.	TGTGCCCTCGTCCGGGGGGACACTGAAGCTTTCTTT	CALVRGDTEAFF